This section outlines one T cell receptor (beta chain) sequence together with its context. What it recognizes is unknown. Naive CD8+ T lymphocytes were specified as CD45RO-CCR7+CD27+CD95-. These data originate in a study of CXCR3-negative and CXCR3-positive naive CD8 T cells. General study findings and limits: The study found more hydrophobic TRB CDR3s in CXCR3-positive naive cells than in CXCR3-negative naive cells. Between one naive subset and the other, surface CD5 was comparable, and TCR strength was inferred from TRB CDR3 properties. Memory CD8+ cells showed much lower diversity, while both naive subsets were comparably high.

This CDR3 region has 14 residues. The germline V gene encodes CDR1 MNHEY and CDR2 SMNVEV (reference sequence). In preparing the TRB cDNA libraries, 5' RACE with UMI labels was used. TCRdb reprocessed the 5' RACE reads and reports one entry per CDR3 protein, with no DNA. This sample's table has about 56,000 distinct CDR3 sequences. V gene TRBV27 combines with J gene TRBJ2-3; with no DNA, the TCRdb D assignment of TRBD1 cannot be verified. Material: naive CXCR3+ CD8+ T cells from blood. Stated subset: CD45RO-CCR7+CD27+CD95- naive CD8+ T cells expressing CXCR3 (TNR3+). The TCR was taken from a human donor in good health. Some clones in this sample may be carry-over from other donors' samples. The CDR3 protein is CASSSGESTDTQYF.